The 3 T cell receptor beta chains below come from one sample, sequenced in a study of blood T cell repertoires in COVID-19. Data came from immunoSEQ multiplex PCR; TCRdb stores just in-frame clones and leaves some out. The repertoire holds about 34,000 clones, with roughly 80% as singletons. Source material: peripheral blood. Source of these receptors: a woman between 70 and 85 years old with acute or convalescent COVID-19.

CDR3 DNA sequence: TGTGCCAGCAGTGAGGGGCTAGGCACAGATACGCAGTATTTT. This codes for CASSEGLGTDTQYF. This sequence joins TRBV6-4 and TRBJ2-3; possible D gene TRBD1, 5 bases. Germline V gene lookup returns CDR1 MRHNA and CDR2 SNTAGT. This CDR3 contains 14 residues. V shed 3 bases and J shed 1 base, with 8 bases lying between them.

This clone was found once. CDR3 amino acids: CASSLDIRSNQPQHF. For the CDR3, the DNA is TGTGCCAGCAGCTTGGATATCAGGAGCAATCAGCCCCAGCATTTT. The rearrangement joins TRBV5-8 to TRBJ1-5; D is undetermined. The CDR3 spans 15 residues. CDR1 is SGHTS and CDR2 is YDEGEE in the germline V gene. The V gene lost 0 bases and the J gene lost 1 base, with 8 bases spanning the gap. The variable domain in full, completed from reference TRBV5-8 and TRBJ1-5, reads EAGVTQSPTHLIKTRGQQATLRCSPISGHTSVYWYQQALGLGLQFLLWYDEGEERNRGNFPPRFSGRQFPNYSSELNVNALELEDSALYLCASSLDIRSNQPQHFGDGTRLSIL.

This clone was recorded a few times. The CDR3 spells CASSPSGGGRETQYF. DNA of the CDR3: TGTGCCAGCAGCCCGAGCGGGGGGGGCCGTGAGACCCAGTACTTC. The chain links TRBV27 to TRBJ2-5, with 10 bases matching TRBD2. CDR3 length: 15 residues. Germline assignment: CDR1 MNHEY and CDR2 SMNVEV (reference sequence). Trimming cost V 6 bases and J 5 bases; bases outside gene matches: 9.